The 2 T cell receptor beta chains below come from one sample, sequenced in a study of shared clonotypes between healthy human individuals. Data came from immunoSEQ multiplex PCR; TCRdb stores just in-frame clones and leaves some out. The repertoire holds around 510,000 clones, roughly 95% seen once, with about 0.059% in the top ten. Input material: naive CD4+ T cells sorted from blood. Subset reported: CD45RA+ positively selected. The source is a woman aged 30 to 39 in good health.

About this clone itself: Different DNA sequences within this sample yield the same CDR3. The chain combines TRBV29-1 with TRBJ2-2; a possible D gene is TRBD2 (5 bases). CDR3 length equals 13 residues. The germline V and J ends were trimmed by 3 bases and 2 bases, with 7 bases remaining between them. Germline loops: CDR1 SQVTM, CDR2 ANQGSEA. This CDR3 is CSVDRGNTGELFF. CDR3 nucleotides: TGCAGCGTTGACCGGGGAAACACCGGGGAGCTGTTTTTT.

This chain uses TRBV6-6 with TRBJ2-1; D gene unclear. The CDR3 extends over 12 amino acids. The germline CDR1 and CDR2 sequences are MNHNY and SVGAGI (reference sequence). V lost 8 bases, J lost 8 bases, and 13 bases lay in between. In DNA, the CDR3 is TGTGCCAGCTCCCTTCCCCTGGATGAGCAGTTCTTC. Translation: CASSLPLDEQFF.